The present entry profiles one T cell receptor beta chain with its context. TCRdb's table, derived via immunoSEQ multiplex PCR, lists solely in-frame clones and lacks some. This sample has over 2 million clones; less than 95% occur once, and the top ten carry roughly 1%. These data are taken from a study of shared clonotypes between healthy human individuals. Cells designated naive CD8 were CD45RO-negative and were positively selected for CCR7, with terminally differentiated effector memory CD45RA+ cells excluded. Caucasian adults residing in Nashville, Tennessee made up all the donors. J was trimmed by 3 bases and V by 2 bases; bases with no gene match: 11. This CDR3 contains 16 residues. Looked up from germline, CDR1 is SGHDT and CDR2 is YYEEEE.

The TCR sequence derives from a man younger than 35 in good health. This chain links TRBV5-6 with TRBJ2-7; 7 nucleotides agree with TRBD1. Material: naive CD8+ T cells sorted from blood. The CDR3 here is CASSLSLGQKYYEQYF. DNA of the CDR3: TGTGCCAGCAGCTTAAGCTTGGGACAGAAGTACTACGAGCAGTACTTC.